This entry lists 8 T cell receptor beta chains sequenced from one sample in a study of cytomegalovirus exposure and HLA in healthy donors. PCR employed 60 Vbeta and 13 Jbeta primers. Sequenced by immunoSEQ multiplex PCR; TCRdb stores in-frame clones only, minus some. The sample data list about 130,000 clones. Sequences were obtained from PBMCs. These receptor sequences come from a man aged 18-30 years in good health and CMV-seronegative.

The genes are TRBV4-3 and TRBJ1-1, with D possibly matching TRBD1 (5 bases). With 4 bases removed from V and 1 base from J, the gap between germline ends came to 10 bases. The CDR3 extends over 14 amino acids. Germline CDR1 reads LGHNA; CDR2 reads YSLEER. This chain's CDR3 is CASSLTDTNTEAFF. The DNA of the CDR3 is TGCGCCAGCAGCCTCACGGACACGAACACTGAAGCTTTCTTT.

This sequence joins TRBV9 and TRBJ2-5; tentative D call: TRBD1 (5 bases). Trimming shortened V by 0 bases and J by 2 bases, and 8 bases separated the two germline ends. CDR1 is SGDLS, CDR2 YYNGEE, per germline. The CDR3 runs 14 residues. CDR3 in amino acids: CASSVGQGQETQYF. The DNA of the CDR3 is TGTGCCAGCAGCGTAGGCCAGGGTCAAGAGACCCAGTACTTC.

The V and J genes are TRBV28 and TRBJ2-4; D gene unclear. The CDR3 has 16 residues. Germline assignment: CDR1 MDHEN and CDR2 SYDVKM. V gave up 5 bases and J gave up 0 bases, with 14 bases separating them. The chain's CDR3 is CASSQPGEIAKNIQYF. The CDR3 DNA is TGTGCCAGCAGTCAGCCCGGAGAGATAGCCAAAAACATTCAGTACTTC. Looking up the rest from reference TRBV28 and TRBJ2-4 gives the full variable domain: DVKVTQSSRYLVKRTGEKVFLECVQDMDHENMFWYRQDPGLGLRLIYFSYDVKMKEKGDIPEGYSVSREKKERFSLILESASTNQTSMYLCASSQPGEIAKNIQYFGAGTRLSVL.

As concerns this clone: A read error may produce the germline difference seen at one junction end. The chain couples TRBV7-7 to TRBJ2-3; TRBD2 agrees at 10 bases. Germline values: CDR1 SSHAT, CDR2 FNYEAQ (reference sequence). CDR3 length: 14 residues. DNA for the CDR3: TGTGCTAGCAGCTTAGCGGGACTAGCGGATACGCAGTATTTT. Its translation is CASSLAGLADTQYF.

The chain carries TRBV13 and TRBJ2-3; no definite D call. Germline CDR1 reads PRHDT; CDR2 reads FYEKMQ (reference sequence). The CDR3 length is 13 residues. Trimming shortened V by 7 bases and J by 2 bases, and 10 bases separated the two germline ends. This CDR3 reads CASTPELTDTQYF. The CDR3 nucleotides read TGTGCCAGCACGCCTGAACTCACAGATACGCAGTATTTT.

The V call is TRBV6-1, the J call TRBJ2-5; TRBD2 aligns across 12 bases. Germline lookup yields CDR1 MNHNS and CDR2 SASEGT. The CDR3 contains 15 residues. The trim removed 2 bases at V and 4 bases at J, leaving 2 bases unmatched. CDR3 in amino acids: CASSELAGGPETQYF. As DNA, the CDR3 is TGTGCCAGCAGTGAACTAGCGGGGGGGCCAGAGACCCAGTACTTC.

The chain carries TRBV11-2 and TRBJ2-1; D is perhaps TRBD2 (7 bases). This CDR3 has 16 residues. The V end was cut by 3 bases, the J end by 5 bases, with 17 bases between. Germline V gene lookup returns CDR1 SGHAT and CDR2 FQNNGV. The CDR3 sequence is CASSFEGEGLHNEQFF. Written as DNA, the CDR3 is TGTGCCAGCAGCTTTGAGGGGGAGGGCCTCCACAATGAGCAGTTCTTC.

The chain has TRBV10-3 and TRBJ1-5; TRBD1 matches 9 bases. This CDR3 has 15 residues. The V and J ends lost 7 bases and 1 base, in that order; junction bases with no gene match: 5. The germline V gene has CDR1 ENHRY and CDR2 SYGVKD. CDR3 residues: CAIKGDRASNQPQHF. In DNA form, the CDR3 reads TGTGCCATCAAGGGGGACAGGGCGAGCAATCAGCCCCAGCATTTT.